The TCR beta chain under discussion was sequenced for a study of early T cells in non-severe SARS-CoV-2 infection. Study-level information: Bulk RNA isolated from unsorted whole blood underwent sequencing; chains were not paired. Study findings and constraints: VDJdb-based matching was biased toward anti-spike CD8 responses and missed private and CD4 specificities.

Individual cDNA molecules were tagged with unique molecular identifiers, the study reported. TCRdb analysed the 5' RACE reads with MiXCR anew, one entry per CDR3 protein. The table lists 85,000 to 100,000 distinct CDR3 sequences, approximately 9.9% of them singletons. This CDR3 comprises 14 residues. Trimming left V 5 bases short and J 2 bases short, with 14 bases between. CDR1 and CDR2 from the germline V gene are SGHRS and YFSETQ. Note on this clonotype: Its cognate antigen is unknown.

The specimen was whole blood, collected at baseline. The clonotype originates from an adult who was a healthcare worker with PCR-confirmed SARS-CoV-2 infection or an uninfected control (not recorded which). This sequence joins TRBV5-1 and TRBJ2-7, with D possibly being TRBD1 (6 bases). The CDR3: CASRPRQDAYEQYF. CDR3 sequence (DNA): TGCGCCAGCAGACCTAGACAGGATGCCTACGAGCAGTACTTC.